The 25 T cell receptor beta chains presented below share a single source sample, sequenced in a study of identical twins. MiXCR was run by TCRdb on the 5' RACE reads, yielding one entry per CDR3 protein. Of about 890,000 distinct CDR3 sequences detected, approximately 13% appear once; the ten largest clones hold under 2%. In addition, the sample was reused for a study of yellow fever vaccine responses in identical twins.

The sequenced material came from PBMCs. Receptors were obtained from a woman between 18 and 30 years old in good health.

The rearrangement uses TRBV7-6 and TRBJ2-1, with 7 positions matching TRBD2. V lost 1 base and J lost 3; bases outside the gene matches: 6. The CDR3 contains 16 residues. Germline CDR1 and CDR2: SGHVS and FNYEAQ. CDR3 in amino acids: CASSLDPAGYYNEQFF. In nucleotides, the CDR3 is TGTGCCAGCAGCTTAGATCCAGCGGGGTACTACAATGAGCAGTTCTTC.

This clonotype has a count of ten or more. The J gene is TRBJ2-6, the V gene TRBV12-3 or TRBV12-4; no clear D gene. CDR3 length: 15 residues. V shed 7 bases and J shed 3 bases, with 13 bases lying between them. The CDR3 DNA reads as TGTGCCAGCACCGATCTCCTGTTTGGGGCCAACGTCCTGACTTTC. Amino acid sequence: CASTDLLFGANVLTF.

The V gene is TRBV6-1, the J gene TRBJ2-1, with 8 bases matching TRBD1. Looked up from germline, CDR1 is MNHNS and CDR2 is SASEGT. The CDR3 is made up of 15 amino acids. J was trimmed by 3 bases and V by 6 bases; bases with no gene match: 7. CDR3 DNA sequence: TGTGCCAGCAGAGAACAGGGGGGAAACTACAATGAGCAGTTCTTC. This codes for CASREQGGNYNEQFF.

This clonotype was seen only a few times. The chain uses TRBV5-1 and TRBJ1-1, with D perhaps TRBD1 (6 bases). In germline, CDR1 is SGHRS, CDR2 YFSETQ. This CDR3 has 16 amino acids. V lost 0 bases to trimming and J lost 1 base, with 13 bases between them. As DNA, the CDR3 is TGCGCCAGCAGCTTGGAGCCCCGGGGACAGAACACTGAAGCTTTCTTT. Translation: CASSLEPRGQNTEAFF.

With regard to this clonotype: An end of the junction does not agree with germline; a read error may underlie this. DNA for the CDR3: TGTGCCAGCAGCTCCATTGCCTCAGGGGTAGAGACCCGGTACTTC. This gives the protein CASSSIASGVETRYF. The chain uses TRBV13 and TRBJ2-5; TRBD1 is a possible D gene (6 bases). Germline V gives CDR1 PRHDT, CDR2 FYEKMQ (reference sequence). This CDR3 spans 15 amino acids.

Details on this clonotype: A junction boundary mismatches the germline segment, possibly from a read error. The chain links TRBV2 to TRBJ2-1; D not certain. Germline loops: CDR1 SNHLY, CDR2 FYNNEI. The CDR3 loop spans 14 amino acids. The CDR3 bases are TGTGTCAGCAGTGTGATGAGCTCCTACAATGAGCAGTTCTTC. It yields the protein CVSSVMSSYNEQFF. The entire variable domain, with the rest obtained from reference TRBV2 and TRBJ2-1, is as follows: EPEVTQTPSHQVTQMGQEVILRCVPISNHLYFYWYRQILGQKVEFLVSFYNNEISEKSEIFDDQFSVERPDGSNFTLKIRSTKLEDSAMYFCVSSVMSSYNEQFFGPGTRLTVL.

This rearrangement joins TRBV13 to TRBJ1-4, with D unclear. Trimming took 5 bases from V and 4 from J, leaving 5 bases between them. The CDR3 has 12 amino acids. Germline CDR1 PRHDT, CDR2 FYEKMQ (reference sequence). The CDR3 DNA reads TGTGCCAGCAGCCTACTTAATGAAAAACTGTTTTTT. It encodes CASSLLNEKLFF.

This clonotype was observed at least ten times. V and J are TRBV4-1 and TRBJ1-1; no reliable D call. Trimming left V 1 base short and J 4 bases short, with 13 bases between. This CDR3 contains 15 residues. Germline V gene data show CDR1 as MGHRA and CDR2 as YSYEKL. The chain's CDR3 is CASSQGAAYATEAFF. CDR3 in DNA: TGCGCCAGCAGCCAAGGGGCAGCCTACGCCACTGAAGCTTTCTTT.

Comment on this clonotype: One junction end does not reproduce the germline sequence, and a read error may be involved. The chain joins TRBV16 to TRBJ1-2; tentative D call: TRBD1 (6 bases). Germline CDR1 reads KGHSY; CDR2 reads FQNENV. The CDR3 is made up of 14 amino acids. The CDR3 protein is CASSQSTQGNGYTF. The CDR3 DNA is TGTGCCAGCAGTCAATCAACGCAGGGGAATGGCTACACCTTC.

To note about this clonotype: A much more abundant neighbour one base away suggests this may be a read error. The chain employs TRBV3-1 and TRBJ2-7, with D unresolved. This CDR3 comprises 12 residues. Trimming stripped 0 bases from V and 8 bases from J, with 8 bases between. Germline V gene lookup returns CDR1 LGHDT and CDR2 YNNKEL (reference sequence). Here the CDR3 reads CASSQDYDKQYF. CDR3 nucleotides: TGTGCCAGCAGCCAAGATTACGACAAGCAGTACTTC.

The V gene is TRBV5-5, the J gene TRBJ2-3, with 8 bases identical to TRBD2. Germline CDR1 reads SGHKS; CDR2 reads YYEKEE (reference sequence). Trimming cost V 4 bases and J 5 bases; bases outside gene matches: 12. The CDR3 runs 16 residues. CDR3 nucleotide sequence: TGTGCCAGCAGCCGCCAGCCCAGCGGGGGTGAAGATACGCAGTATTTT. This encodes CASSRQPSGGEDTQYF. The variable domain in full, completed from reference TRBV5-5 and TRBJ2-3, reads DAGVTQSPTHLIKTRGQQVTLRCSPISGHKSVSWYQQVLGQGPQFIFQYYEKEERGRGNFPDRFSARQFPNYSSELNVNALLLGDSALYLCASSRQPSGGEDTQYFGPGTRLTVL.

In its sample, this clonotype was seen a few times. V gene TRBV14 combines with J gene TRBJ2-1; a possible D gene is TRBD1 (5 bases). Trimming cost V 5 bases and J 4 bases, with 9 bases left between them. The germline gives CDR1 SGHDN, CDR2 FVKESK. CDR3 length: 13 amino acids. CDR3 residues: CASSEDTYNEQFF. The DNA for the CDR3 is TGTGCCAGCAGCGAGGACACGTACAATGAGCAGTTCTTC. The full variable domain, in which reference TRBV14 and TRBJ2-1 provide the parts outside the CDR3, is EAGVTQFPSHSVIEKGQTVTLRCDPISGHDNLYWYRRVMGKEIKFLLHFVKESKQDESGMPNNRFLAERTGGTYSTLKVQPAELEDSGVYFCASSEDTYNEQFFGPGTRLTVL.

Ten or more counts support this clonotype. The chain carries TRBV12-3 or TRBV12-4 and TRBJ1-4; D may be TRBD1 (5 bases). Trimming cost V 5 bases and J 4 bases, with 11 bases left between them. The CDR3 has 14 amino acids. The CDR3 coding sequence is TGTGCCAGCAGTCGGGACCGTCGTAATGAAAAACTGTTTTTT. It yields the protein CASSRDRRNEKLFF.

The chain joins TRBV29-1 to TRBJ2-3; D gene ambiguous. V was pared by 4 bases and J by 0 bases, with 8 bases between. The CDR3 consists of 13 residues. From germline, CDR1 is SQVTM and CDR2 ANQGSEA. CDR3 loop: CSVVAASTDTQYF. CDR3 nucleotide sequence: TGCAGCGTTGTGGCGGCTAGCACAGATACGCAGTATTTT.

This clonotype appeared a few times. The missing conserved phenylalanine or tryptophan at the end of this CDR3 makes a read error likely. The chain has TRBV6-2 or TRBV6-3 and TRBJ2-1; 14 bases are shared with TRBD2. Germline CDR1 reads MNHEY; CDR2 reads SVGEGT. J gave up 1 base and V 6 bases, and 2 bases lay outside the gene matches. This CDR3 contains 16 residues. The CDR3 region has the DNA TGTGCCAGCAGCCGACTAGCGGGGGGGTCCTACAATGAGCAGTTCCTC. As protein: CASSRLAGGSYNEQFL.

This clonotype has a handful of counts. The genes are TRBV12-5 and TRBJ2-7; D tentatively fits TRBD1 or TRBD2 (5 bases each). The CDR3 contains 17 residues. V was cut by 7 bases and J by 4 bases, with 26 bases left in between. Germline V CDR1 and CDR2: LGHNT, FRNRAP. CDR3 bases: TGTGCTAGTGCCTCAATTCGGGGCAGCACCCCTCTTTACGAGCAGTACGTC. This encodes CASASIRGSTPLYEQYV.

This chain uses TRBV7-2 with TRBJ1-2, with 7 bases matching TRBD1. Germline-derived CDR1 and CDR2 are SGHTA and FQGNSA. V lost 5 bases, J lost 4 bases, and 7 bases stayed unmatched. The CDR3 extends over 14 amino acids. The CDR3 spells CASSPPGQLYGYTF. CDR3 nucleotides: TGTGCCAGCAGCCCACCGGGACAGCTCTATGGCTACACCTTC.

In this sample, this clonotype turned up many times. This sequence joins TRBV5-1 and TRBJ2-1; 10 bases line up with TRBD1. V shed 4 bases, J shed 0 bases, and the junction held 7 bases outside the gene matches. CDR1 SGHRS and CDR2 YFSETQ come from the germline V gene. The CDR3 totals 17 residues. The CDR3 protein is CASSGGTGDSSYNEQFF. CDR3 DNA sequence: TGCGCCAGCAGCGGCGGGACAGGGGACAGCTCCTACAATGAGCAGTTCTTC.

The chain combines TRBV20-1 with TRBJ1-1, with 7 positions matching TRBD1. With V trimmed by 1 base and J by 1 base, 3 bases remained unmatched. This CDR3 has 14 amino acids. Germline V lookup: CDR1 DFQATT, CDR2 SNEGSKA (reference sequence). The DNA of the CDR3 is TGCAGTGCTAGAGCGGGACAGACGAACACTGAAGCTTTCTTT. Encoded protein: CSARAGQTNTEAFF.

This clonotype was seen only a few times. CDR3: CAISESGTVIGLLHF. CDR3 nucleotide sequence: TGTGCCATCAGTGAGTCAGGGACAGTTATCGGTCTCCTCCACTTT. The chain carries TRBV10-3 and TRBJ1-6; the match to TRBD1 covers 7 bases. CDR1 is ENHRY and CDR2 is SYGVKD in the germline V gene. This CDR3 spans 15 amino acids. J was trimmed by 15 bases and V by 0 bases; bases with no gene match: 11.

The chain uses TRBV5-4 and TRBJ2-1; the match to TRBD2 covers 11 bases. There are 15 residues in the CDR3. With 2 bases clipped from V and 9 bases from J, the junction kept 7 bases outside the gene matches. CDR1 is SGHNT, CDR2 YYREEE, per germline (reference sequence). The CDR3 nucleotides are TGTGCCAGCAGCTTTATTCGACTAGCGGGAACTGAGCAGTTCTTC. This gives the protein CASSFIRLAGTEQFF.

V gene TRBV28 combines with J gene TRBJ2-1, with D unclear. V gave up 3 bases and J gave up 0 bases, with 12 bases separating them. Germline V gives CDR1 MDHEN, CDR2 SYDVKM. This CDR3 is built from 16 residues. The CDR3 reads CASSFSRASSYNEQFF. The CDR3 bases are TGTGCCAGCAGTTTTTCGCGCGCGAGCTCCTACAATGAGCAGTTCTTC. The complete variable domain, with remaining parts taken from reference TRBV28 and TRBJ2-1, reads DVKVTQSSRYLVKRTGEKVFLECVQDMDHENMFWYRQDPGLGLRLIYFSYDVKMKEKGDIPEGYSVSREKKERFSLILESASTNQTSMYLCASSFSRASSYNEQFFGPGTRLTVL.

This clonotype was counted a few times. The CDR3 bases are TGTGCGACCCCCCGGGACAGCTCCTACAATGAGCAGTTCTTC. Its translation: CATPRDSSYNEQFF. The V and J genes are TRBV7-7 and TRBJ2-1; 7 bases match TRBD1. The CDR3 is made up of 14 amino acids. Germline V gene lookup returns CDR1 SSHAT and CDR2 FNYEAQ (reference sequence).

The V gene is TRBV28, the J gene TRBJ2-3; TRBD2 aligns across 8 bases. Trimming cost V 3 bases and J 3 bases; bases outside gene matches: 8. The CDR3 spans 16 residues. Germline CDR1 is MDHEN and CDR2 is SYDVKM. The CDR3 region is CASSLKAGDYTDTQYF. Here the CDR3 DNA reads TGTGCCAGCAGTTTGAAAGCGGGAGACTATACAGATACGCAGTATTTT. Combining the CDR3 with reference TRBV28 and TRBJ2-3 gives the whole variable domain DVKVTQSSRYLVKRTGEKVFLECVQDMDHENMFWYRQDPGLGLRLIYFSYDVKMKEKGDIPEGYSVSREKKERFSLILESASTNQTSMYLCASSLKAGDYTDTQYFGPGTRLTVL.

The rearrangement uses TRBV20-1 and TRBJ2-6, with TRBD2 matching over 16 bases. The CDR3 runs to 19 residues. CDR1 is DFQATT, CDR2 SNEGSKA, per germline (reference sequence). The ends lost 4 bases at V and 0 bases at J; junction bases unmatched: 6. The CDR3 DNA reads TGCAGTGCTACCGGGACTAGCGGGAGGGCAGGCTCTGGGGCCAACGTCCTGACTTTC. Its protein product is CSATGTSGRAGSGANVLTF.